This TCR beta chain derives from a study of T cell repertoires in cytomegalovirus infection. This clonotype occurred a few times. V shed 4 bases and J shed 6 bases, with 19 bases lying between them. This CDR3 region has 15 residues. CDR1 and CDR2 (germline): LGHDT, YNNKEL (reference sequence). A single record per CDR3 protein comes from TCRdb applying MiXCR to the reads. The data show around 530,000 distinct CDR3 sequences, approximately 17% seen once. Sequences were obtained from CD8+ T cells from PBMCs. The chain couples TRBV3-1 to TRBJ2-7; possibly TRBD1 or TRBD2 for D (5 bases each). This TCR was recovered from a human donor in good health (CMV status not recorded). Some clones in this sample may be carry-over from other donors' samples. CDR3 DNA sequence: TGTGCCAGCAGCCCCCCACCGCCGGGGACCGGCGAGCAGTACTTC. As protein: CASSPPPPGTGEQYF.